This T cell receptor (beta chain) came from a study of T cell responses to AZD1222 COVID-19 vaccine. In this sample, this clone turned up once. V was pared by 5 bases and J by 4 bases, with 11 bases between. Germline CDR1 and CDR2: LNHDA and SQIVND (reference sequence). The CDR3 totals 13 residues. The protocol was immunoSEQ multiplex PCR, while the TCRdb copy is restricted to in-frame clones and leaves out a portion. The table records 240,000 or so clones, approximately 95% of them present only once. This sequence joins TRBV19 and TRBJ1-2; D gene ambiguous. The sequences come from peripheral blood, collected on day 0 of AZD1222 vaccination. The sequence was collected from an adult in good health. Written as DNA, the CDR3 is TGTGCCAGTAGTCTTGTGTCGGGCTATGGCTACACCTTC. Amino acid sequence: CASSLVSGYGYTF.